These 25 T cell receptor beta chains were sequenced from one sample in a study of T cell changes during pregnancy in multiple sclerosis. Measured with immunoSEQ multiplex PCR; TCRdb has only the in-frame clones, and not every one. Of about 51,000 clones listed, roughly 92% are singletons. Sequencing used CD4+ T cells from peripheral blood mononuclear cells, obtained in the third trimester of pregnancy. The receptors were gathered from a female donor with multiple sclerosis, enrolled in a pregnancy study.

The chain links TRBV6-5 to TRBJ2-7; D uncertain. The length of the CDR3 is 14 residues. Between the trimmed V and J ends, which lost 6 bases and 6 bases, there was a span of 18 bases. The V gene's germline CDR1 is MNHEY and CDR2 SVGAGI. This CDR3 reads CASSRWSSSPEQYF. CDR3 coding DNA: TGTGCCAGCAGCCGGTGGAGTTCGTCCCCCGAGCAGTACTTC.

This clone came up once. CDR3 DNA sequence: TGTGCCAGCAGCCTCGATAGCGGGAGGGCCGTAACCGGGGAGCTGTTTTTT. Protein sequence: CASSLDSGRAVTGELFF. The V and J genes are TRBV7-2 and TRBJ2-2; TRBD2 matches 11 bases. V shed 5 bases and J 5 bases; nucleotides not matched to a gene: 10. CDR1 is SGHTA and CDR2 is FQGNSA in the germline V gene. The CDR3 spans 17 residues.

This clone was picked up many times. This sequence joins TRBV7-2 and TRBJ2-1; TRBD2 matches 9 bases. The J segment lost 4 bases and the V segment lost 4 bases, leaving 11 bases of the junction unmatched. The CDR3 is 17 residues long. Per germline, CDR1 SGHTA and CDR2 FQGNSA. The CDR3 DNA sequence: TGTGCCAGCAGCTCCCAGCCTCTAGCGGGACCTTACAATGAGCAGTTCTTC. Protein: CASSSQPLAGPYNEQFF.

The rearrangement joins TRBV2 to TRBJ2-3; D is perhaps TRBD1 (7 bases). V shed 7 bases and J shed 8 bases, with 16 bases lying between them. The CDR3 is made up of 13 amino acids. Looked up from germline, CDR1 is SNHLY and CDR2 is FYNNEI. This chain's CDR3 is CASTPGGLGTQYF. CDR3 DNA: TGTGCCAGCACACCAGGGGGACTCGGTACGCAGTATTTT.

The rearrangement links TRBV7-9 to TRBJ1-4, with D perhaps TRBD1 (5 bases). V lost 3 bases and J lost 1, with 9 bases in between. CDR1 SEHNR and CDR2 FQNEAQ come from the germline V gene (reference sequence). CDR3 length equals 15 residues. The CDR3 loop reads CASSLGLETNEKLFF. The CDR3, as DNA: TGTGCCAGCAGCTTGGGGCTAGAAACTAATGAAAAACTGTTTTTT.

The V call is TRBV7-8, the J call TRBJ1-1, with D unclear. This CDR3 has 14 residues. The germline V and J ends were trimmed by 0 bases and 10 bases, with 15 bases remaining between them. Germline values: CDR1 SGHVS, CDR2 FQNEAQ. For the CDR3, the DNA is TGTGCCAGCAGCTTAGCAGCCGAGGTGAACGGAGCTTTCTTT. Amino acid sequence: CASSLAAEVNGAFF.

The chain employs TRBV28 and TRBJ1-4, with D perhaps TRBD1 (5 bases). V lost 6 bases, J lost 13 bases, and 15 bases lay in between. CDR1 and CDR2 from the germline V gene are MDHEN and SYDVKM. The CDR3 runs to 12 residues. In DNA form, the CDR3 reads TGTGCCAGCAGCCCTCGGGGGAGGGGACTGTTTTTT. It codes for CASSPRGRGLFF.

This chain links TRBV19 with TRBJ1-5; 7 bases match TRBD1. This CDR3 is 13 amino acids long. The V gene's germline CDR1 is LNHDA and CDR2 SQIVND (reference sequence). V was pared by 10 bases and J by 5 bases, with 8 bases of the junction left unmatched. Here the CDR3 DNA reads TGTGCCACCCACCGGGACAGAGATCAGCCCCAGCATTTT. Protein sequence: CATHRDRDQPQHF.

The gene calls are TRBV10-3 and TRBJ2-2; 9 nucleotides agree with TRBD1. The V gene end was trimmed by 4 bases and the J gene end by 7 bases; junction bases not matched to a gene: 7. The V gene's germline CDR1 is ENHRY and CDR2 SYGVKD. There are 15 residues in the CDR3. In nucleotides, the CDR3 is TGTGCCATCAGTGCGGGACAGGGCACCAACGGGGAGCTGTTTTTT. Protein sequence: CAISAGQGTNGELFF.

The chain recombines TRBV6-5 with TRBJ1-2; no clear D gene. Trimming pared 1 base from V and 0 bases from J, leaving 6 bases between. Germline values: CDR1 MNHEY, CDR2 SVGAGI. The CDR3 totals 14 residues. The CDR3 coding sequence is TGTGCCAGCAGTTACTTGGGAGCTAACTATGGCTACACCTTC. Its translation is CASSYLGANYGYTF.

The chain combines TRBV5-8 with TRBJ1-2; D perhaps matches TRBD1 (6 bases). CDR1 and CDR2 from the germline V gene are SGHTS and YDEGEE. V lost 2 bases, J lost 5 bases, and 10 bases lay in between. The CDR3 covers 13 residues. For the CDR3, the DNA is TGTGCCAGCAGCTTCCTGGGGGCTTATGGCTACACCTTC. Translating gives CASSFLGAYGYTF.

The J gene is TRBJ1-1, the V gene TRBV27; a possible D gene is TRBD1 (5 bases). CDR1 and CDR2 (germline): MNHEY, SMNVEV (reference sequence). The CDR3 contains 14 residues. The V gene lost 2 bases and the J gene lost 4 bases, with 11 bases spanning the gap. Here the CDR3 reads CASSLSGGVTEAFF. Written as DNA, the CDR3 is TGTGCCAGCAGTTTAAGCGGGGGAGTCACTGAAGCTTTCTTT.

The V gene is TRBV5-1, the J gene TRBJ2-1; 8 positions agree with TRBD2. V lost 4 bases to trimming and J lost 4 bases; unmatched junction nucleotides: 10. The CDR3 is 16 amino acids. Germline V lookup: CDR1 SGHRS, CDR2 YFSETQ. The CDR3 protein is CASSLGAGRAYNEQFF. The CDR3 nucleotides read TGCGCCAGCAGCCTCGGAGCCGGGAGGGCATACAATGAGCAGTTCTTC.

DNA of the CDR3: TGTGCCAGCAGTTTTCCGGGACTAGTGACAGATACGCAGTATTTT. Protein: CASSFPGLVTDTQYF. The chain uses TRBV28 and TRBJ2-3; TRBD2 aligns across 8 bases. The CDR3 contains 15 residues. Germline CDR1 is MDHEN and CDR2 is SYDVKM. V trimming: 3 bases; J trimming: 3 bases; junction bases outside the gene matches: 5.

This clone was observed a handful of times. J is TRBJ1-3 and V is TRBV29-1; the match to TRBD1 covers 8 bases. Germline V gene lookup returns CDR1 SQVTM and CDR2 ANQGSEA. The trim removed 7 bases at V and 4 bases at J, leaving 6 bases unmatched. There are 13 residues in the CDR3. The DNA of the CDR3 is TGCAGCGGAAAGACAGGGGCCGGAAACACCATATATTTT. It specifies CSGKTGAGNTIYF. Supplemented by reference TRBV29-1 and TRBJ1-3, the full variable domain reads SAVISQKPSRDICQRGTSLTIQCQVDSQVTMMFWYRQQPGQSLTLIATANQGSEATYESGFVIDKFPISRPNLTFSTLTVSNMSPEDSSIYLCSGKTGAGNTIYFGEGSWLTVV.

The J gene is TRBJ2-7, the V gene TRBV5-1; 8 bases match TRBD1. The CDR3 covers 14 residues. V lost 4 bases, J lost 5 bases, and 8 bases stayed unmatched. Looked up from germline, CDR1 is SGHRS and CDR2 is YFSETQ. The CDR3 sequence: CASSVWTGFHEQYF. The CDR3 nucleotides read TGCGCCAGCAGCGTCTGGACAGGGTTCCACGAGCAGTACTTC.

The chain employs TRBV2 and TRBJ1-2; 10 nucleotides match TRBD1. This CDR3 has 13 residues. J gave up 0 bases and V 9 bases, and 1 base lay outside the gene matches. The germline V gene encodes CDR1 SNHLY and CDR2 FYNNEI. The CDR3 nucleotides read TGTGCCAGGACAGGGGGCCCTAACTATGGCTACACCTTC. Translation gives CARTGGPNYGYTF. The variable domain in full, with the rest retrieved from reference TRBV2 and TRBJ1-2, is EPEVTQTPSHQVTQMGQEVILRCVPISNHLYFYWYRQILGQKVEFLVSFYNNEISEKSEIFDDQFSVERPDGSNFTLKIRSTKLEDSAMYFCARTGGPNYGYTFGSGTRLTVV.

The chain combines TRBV27 with TRBJ1-1; 8 bases are shared with TRBD1. V shed 6 bases and J 2 bases; nucleotides not matched to a gene: 5. The germline V gene has CDR1 MNHEY and CDR2 SMNVEV (reference sequence). This CDR3 spans 14 amino acids. The CDR3 loop reads CASRSDRVNTEAFF. The DNA for the CDR3 is TGTGCCAGCAGATCGGACAGGGTTAACACTGAAGCTTTCTTT.

This clone turned up a few times. J is TRBJ2-7 and V is TRBV5-1; D call uncertain. The ends were cut back, 0 bases at V and 7 bases at J, with 14 bases in the middle. Germline lookup yields CDR1 SGHRS and CDR2 YFSETQ. There are 14 residues in the CDR3. The CDR3 loop is CASSLGPAFREQYF. The CDR3 region has the DNA TGCGCCAGCAGCTTGGGGCCAGCGTTCCGGGAGCAGTACTTC.

The rearrangement links TRBV14 to TRBJ2-5; the match to TRBD2 covers 12 bases. The CDR3 contains 19 residues. The germline V gene encodes CDR1 SGHDN and CDR2 FVKESK. J lost 4 bases, V lost 0 bases, and 12 bases had no gene match. This CDR3 reads CASSQETLAGGPIGETQYF. CDR3 bases: TGTGCCAGCAGCCAAGAAACGCTAGCGGGAGGGCCGATAGGAGAGACCCAGTACTTC.

The rearrangement uses TRBV28 and TRBJ1-4; unclear D gene. This CDR3 comprises 15 residues. Looked up from germline, CDR1 is MDHEN and CDR2 is SYDVKM. V lost 4 bases, J lost 4 bases, and 13 bases lay in between. The CDR3 spells CASSSSGLRNEKLFF. In DNA form, the CDR3 reads TGTGCCAGCAGTTCCTCAGGCTTACGTAATGAAAAACTGTTTTTT.

The chain employs TRBV6-6 and TRBJ2-7; D perhaps matches TRBD2 (6 bases). Deletions cut 0 bases from V and 0 bases from J, with 12 bases between. This CDR3 is 16 amino acids long. The V gene's germline CDR1 is MNHNY and CDR2 SVGAGI (reference sequence). CDR3 protein: CASSYSRRGVSYEQYF. Here the CDR3 DNA reads TGTGCCAGCAGTTACTCGAGGAGGGGCGTCTCCTACGAGCAGTACTTC.

This chain connects TRBV19 to TRBJ1-4, with 7 positions matching TRBD1. CDR1 and CDR2 (germline): LNHDA, SQIVND (reference sequence). The CDR3 is made up of 14 amino acids. The V and J ends lost 4 bases and 7 bases, in that order; junction bases with no gene match: 6. The CDR3 loop reads CASSNRGGVEKLFF. CDR3 sequence (DNA): TGTGCCAGTAGTAACAGGGGAGGAGTTGAAAAACTGTTTTTT.

CDR3 amino acids: CSVEKRRNTGELFF. CDR3 sequence (DNA): TGCAGCGTTGAAAAGCGACGTAACACCGGGGAGCTGTTTTTT. The chain uses TRBV29-1 and TRBJ2-2; no clear D gene. Trimming left V 2 bases short and J 2 bases short, with 9 bases between. Germline CDR1 is SQVTM and CDR2 is ANQGSEA. The CDR3 contains 14 residues.

The CDR3 spells CASTTRQLHDLGTEAFF. For the CDR3, the DNA is TGTGCCAGCACTACTCGACAGTTGCACGACTTGGGAACTGAAGCTTTCTTT. The chain joins TRBV19 to TRBJ1-1, with D possibly TRBD1 on 5 matching bases. The germline V and J ends were trimmed by 9 bases and 5 bases, with 28 bases remaining between them. Per the germline V gene, CDR1 is LNHDA and CDR2 is SQIVND (reference sequence). The CDR3 has 17 amino acids.